The T cell receptor (beta chain) described here comes from a study of cytomegalovirus exposure and HLA in healthy donors (dated by TCRdb to 2017 to 2019). For context, the study as a whole: A later analysis indicated that the 110 or so validation repertoires were generated on the platform also employed for the 700 or so repertoires of the first cohort. The study was designed to test whether signatures of past pathogen exposure could be identified by cataloging public T cell receptors. Besides the first cohort of 666 subjects, a separate validation cohort made up of roughly 130 different subjects was used. To predict cytomegalovirus infection status, the study brought together high-throughput TCR immunosequencing, statistical association of individual TCRs with disease status, and machine learning. General conclusions and limits of the study: Cytomegalovirus status was reported to be diagnosed by the classifier with high specificity and sensitivity in both the original and validation cohorts. While some public TCRs were present in many individuals, most TCR sequences turned up only very rarely across donors. According to the authors, the approach could potentially be generalized to other disease states and immunological phenotypes. In a later analysis, TCRs clustered in the first cohort were found to also tend to co-occur in the 100 to 150 validation repertoires, with approximately 95% of cluster scores above 0. The study listed approximately 160 TCR beta chains as associated with cytomegalovirus. A few of the identified cytomegalovirus-associated TCR beta chains were confirmed in vitro to be specific for cytomegalovirus antigens. The validation cohort had no HLA typing available for a later analysis, so co-occurrence within that cohort was assessed over all 120 or so repertoires.

Donors formed part of the validation cohort, which comprised 95 to 150 subjects and was distinct from the first cohort of under 850 subjects. Worth noting for this clone: Its antigen specificity is not known. No quality values exist for individual bases; no much larger clone is one base distant.

The method was the immunoSEQ multiplex PCR assay. Under the source paper's analysis protocol: A statistical classification framework was developed to diagnose cytomegalovirus status using the catalog of TCR beta chain sequences. TCRdb took this table from immuneACCESS and kept in-frame rearrangements with V and J called. Such tables lack part of the clones; where checked against another copy, unresolved V genes explain under half of the gap, and the rest is unexplained. Clone size and the V and J calls come from that table; the DNA yielded D and trimming. A total of about 200,000 clones appear in this sample, roughly 83% of them only once. Of the sample, less than 7% falls within the top ten clones. As encoded in the germline V gene, CDR1 is SQVTM while CDR2 is ANQGSEA. The junction carries 13 bases between V and J, which are trimmed by 3 bases and 2 bases respectively. The CDR3 contains 14 residues, cysteine and phenylalanine counted. Only the CDR3 portion is preserved as DNA: 42 bases, with reading frame beginning at the first base.

The sample consisted of PBMCs. The V gene is TRBV29-1 and the J gene is TRBJ1-2; the D gene cannot be named for sure. The TCR sequence derives from a woman between 18 and 29 years old in good health and CMV-seronegative. Here the CDR3 is given as CSVELAGKNYGYTF. The nucleotide sequence is given as TGCAGCGTTGAGTTGGCTGGGAAGAACTATGGCTACACCTTC.